The present T cell receptor (beta chain) was sequenced within a study of OX40 agonist ivuxolimab in advanced cancers. The assay was immunoSEQ multiplex PCR, and TCRdb's table has in-frame clones only and misses some. The table has 60,000 to 80,000 clones, roughly 87% seen once. This clone appeared once. Its antigen is not identified. The study, taken as a whole, reports: By week 6 at 0.1 to 3.0 mg/kg, blood CD4+ and CD8+ T cells had expanded clonally.

This sequence originates from an adult with an advanced solid tumor such as melanoma, head and neck, liver or kidney cancer. Source: CD4+ or CD8+ T cells sorted from blood, taken in a trial of the OX40 agonist ivuxolimab.

The CDR3 DNA sequence: TGTGCCAGCAGCCAAGATCGGTTTAGCTCTGGGGCCAACGTCCTGACTTTC. Translating gives CASSQDRFSSGANVLTF. The genes are TRBV4-2 and TRBJ2-6; the D is unclear. Germline CDR1 reads LGHNA; CDR2 reads YNFKEQ. The CDR3 length is 17 residues. V lost 0 bases and J lost 0, with 9 bases in between.